One sample yielded the 4 T cell receptor beta chains listed below, sequenced in a study of blood T cell repertoires in COVID-19. The assay was immunoSEQ multiplex PCR, and TCRdb's table has in-frame clones only and misses some. The table includes roughly 40,000 clones, around three quarters detected once. Material for sequencing was peripheral blood. These receptors were collected from a man at least 80 years old with acute or convalescent COVID-19.

This chain connects TRBV29-1 to TRBJ2-7, with 8 bases aligning to TRBD2. CDR3 length equals 13 residues. Trimming at V came to 3 bases and at J to 3 bases, leaving 4 bases not matched to a gene. Germline assignment: CDR1 SQVTM and CDR2 ANQGSEA. The DNA of the CDR3 is TGCAGCGTTGATGCGGGAGGTAACTACGAGCAGTACTTC. It codes for CSVDAGGNYEQYF.

V is TRBV18 and J is TRBJ1-6; D is ambiguous. Trimming left V 2 bases short and J 9 bases short, with 14 bases between. The CDR3 loop spans 15 amino acids. The V gene's germline CDR1 is KGHSH and CDR2 LQKENI. The CDR3 is CASSPIYGVGSPLHF. The CDR3 coding sequence is TGTGCCAGCTCACCAATCTACGGGGTCGGTTCACCCCTCCACTTT.

CDR3 region: CASSSRATGITDTQYF. The CDR3 coding sequence is TGTGCCAGCAGCTCGCGGGCTACCGGAATCACAGATACGCAGTATTTT. V is TRBV7-3 and J is TRBJ2-3, with a weak D call TRBD2 (5 bases). Germline CDR1 SGHTA, CDR2 FQGTGA. V was clipped by 4 bases and J by 2 bases, with 16 bases between them. The length of the CDR3 is 16 residues.

The V call is TRBV5-4, the J call TRBJ2-2; TRBD1 agrees at 12 bases. The CDR3 totals 17 residues. The V gene's germline CDR1 is SGHNT and CDR2 YYREEE (reference sequence). J was trimmed by 5 bases and V by 4 bases; bases with no gene match: 9. The CDR3 DNA is TGTGCCAGCAGCGGAGACCGGGACAGGGGGCTGACCGGGGAGCTGTTTTTT. This sequence encodes CASSGDRDRGLTGELFF. Full variable domain (remainder filled in from reference TRBV5-4 and TRBJ2-2): ETGVTQSPTHLIKTRGQQVTLRCSSQSGHNTVSWYQQALGQGPQFIFQYYREEENGRGNFPPRFSGLQFPNYSSELNVNALELDDSALYLCASSGDRDRGLTGELFFGEGSRLTVL.